Below are 11 T cell receptor beta chains sequenced from a single sample in a study of CD8+ T cells in alopecia areata. Cells from pooled cutaneous lymph nodes were sorted by CD4, CD8alpha, NKG2D, NKG2ACE and other markers. After isolation, RNA underwent reverse transcription to generate cDNA as the sequencing template. This table comes from immunoSEQ multiplex PCR, and its TCRdb copy is limited to in-frame clones, with some not included. The table records 270,000 or so clones without singletons, the ten largest covering more than 0.95%. Sequencing used CD4+ T cells sorted from a lymph node. These receptors all stem from a C3H/HeJ mouse with alopecia areata. The mouse strain carries the MHC haplotype H2-k.

A remark on this clone: Genes here carry mouse names. The CDR3 reads CAWSSLGGRAEQFF. Incomplete CDR3 DNA: TGTGCCTGGAGTTCACTGGGGGGGCGGGCT. The chain has TRBV31 and TRBJ2-1; 11 nucleotides align to TRBD2. The CDR3 is cut off 4 residues early in the read; its end comes from the germline J gene. This CDR3 region has 14 residues. The V gene's germline CDR1 is GKSSPN and CDR2 SITVG. The whole variable domain, filled in from reference TRBV31 and TRBJ2-1, reads AQTIHQWPVAEIKAVGSPLSLGCTIKGKSSPNLYWYWQATGGTLQQLFYSITVGQVESVVQLNLSASRPKDDQFILSTEKLLLSHSGFYLCAWSSLGGRAEQFFGPGTRLTVL.

In this sample, this clone turned up a few times. Genes here carry mouse names. The DNA ends 4 residues before the CDR3 does, and the rest of the CDR3 is filled in from the germline J gene. The identical CDR3 is also encoded by other nucleotide sequences in the sample. The chain recombines TRBV29 with TRBJ2-5; D is ambiguous. The CDR3 is 13 residues long. CDR1 is MSHET, CDR2 SYDVDS, per germline. V lost 2 bases and J lost 3, with 6 bases in between. The CDR3 protein is CASSLPGQDTQYF. The sequenced CDR3 bases are TGTGCTAGCAGTTTACCAGGTCAAGAC.

In its sample, this clone was seen a few times. Each gene name is a mouse one. The CDR3 end is not reached by the read, which stops 4 residues before it; the germline J gene fills it in. The chain couples TRBV14 to TRBJ2-7; D might be TRBD1 (5 bases). Trimming stripped 1 base from V and 3 bases from J, with 8 bases between. Looked up from germline, CDR1 is SGHDT and CDR2 is FRDEAV. The CDR3 contains 13 residues. CDR3 protein: CASSFGRVYEQYF. Incomplete CDR3 DNA: TGTGCCAGCAGTTTCGGCAGGGTCTAT.

Worth noting for this clone: Gene names are the mouse ones. Read coverage stops 4 residues before the CDR3 terminus; the germline J gene supplies the remainder. This chain links TRBV13-3 with TRBJ2-2; 9 bases are shared with TRBD1. The CDR3 length is 14 residues. The V and J ends lost 5 bases and 3 bases, in that order; junction bases with no gene match: 2. Germline-derived CDR1 and CDR2 are NNHDY and SYVADS. CDR3 residues: CASRGDRDTGQLYF. The CDR3 DNA, read in part, is TGTGCCAGCAGAGGGGACAGGGACACCGGG.

This clone was counted between two and nine times. Gene labels here are mouse ones. The read ends 4 residues shy of where the CDR3 ends; the end is completed using the germline J gene. Different DNA sequences within this sample yield the same CDR3. The chain uses TRBV14 and TRBJ2-3, with D tentatively TRBD2 (5 bases). Germline assignment: CDR1 SGHDT and CDR2 FRDEAV. The V and J ends lost 4 bases and 1 base respectively, with 7 bases between them. The CDR3 runs 13 residues. The DNA read from the CDR3 is TGTGCCAGCAGTCTGGGTGGTGCAGAA. It encodes CASSLGGAE. The full CDR3 protein reads CASSLGGAETLYF.

Worth noting for this clone: Gene names and germline refer to mouse. The read gets to within 4 residues of the CDR3 end, and the germline J gene fills in the rest. The sample holds other DNA sequences that translate to the same CDR3. The chain uses TRBV19 and TRBJ2-7; 7 positions match TRBD1. Germline loops: CDR1 FNHDT, CDR2 SITEND (reference sequence). There are 13 residues in the CDR3. The V and J ends lost 3 bases and 3 bases, in that order; junction bases with no gene match: 3. The CDR3 sequence: CASSTGQNYEQYF. CDR3 DNA (partial): TGTGCCAGCAGTACGGGACAGAACTAT. The variable domain in full, with the rest retrieved from reference TRBV19 and TRBJ2-7, is GGIITQTPKFLIGQEGQKLTLKCQQNFNHDTMYWYRQDSGKGLRLIYYSITENDLQKGDLSEGYDASREKKSSFSLTVTSAQKNEMAVFLCASSTGQNYEQYFGPGTRLTVL.

This clone was found a few times. Genes here carry mouse names. The read halts 4 residues ahead of the CDR3 end, with the missing end drawn from the germline J gene. This sequence joins TRBV1 and TRBJ2-1, with 12 nucleotides matching TRBD2. The CDR3 extends over 15 amino acids. The trim removed 4 bases at V and 5 bases at J, leaving 3 bases unmatched. Germline CDR1 and CDR2: NSQYPW and LRSPGD (reference sequence). Incomplete CDR3 DNA: TGCACCTGCAGTGGACTGGGGGGGCGCGATGCT. Its translation: CTCSGLGGRDA. The full CDR3 reads CTCSGLGGRDAEQFF.

This clone turned up a few times. Gene names denote mouse genes. The read halts 4 residues ahead of the CDR3 end, with the missing end drawn from the germline J gene. V gene TRBV1 combines with J gene TRBJ1-2; perhaps TRBD1 as D (5 bases). Deletions cut 1 base from V and 1 base from J, with 10 bases between. CDR1 NSQYPW and CDR2 LRSPGD come from the germline V gene (reference sequence). CDR3 length: 15 residues. Incomplete CDR3 DNA: TGCACCTGCAGTGCAGTGGGGGGAGGAAACTCC. Protein product: CTCSAVGGGNS. The full-length CDR3 reads as CTCSAVGGGNSDYTF.

This clone was seen ten or more times. Each gene name is a mouse one. With the read ending 4 residues before the CDR3 end, the germline J gene is used to fill in that end. The genes are TRBV17 and TRBJ2-1; 8 bases map to TRBD1. The J segment lost 3 bases and the V segment lost 4 bases, leaving 5 bases of the junction unmatched. Germline CDR1 reads MNHDT; CDR2 reads YYDKIL. This CDR3 region has 15 residues. The CDR3 DNA, read in part, is TGTGCTAGCAGTACAGGGACAGGTCTCTATGCT. Its protein product is CASSTGTGLYA. In full, the CDR3 reads CASSTGTGLYAEQFF.

This clone has only a few counts. These gene names are mouse names. The observed sequence ends 4 residues before the CDR3 terminus, with the missing tail filled in from the germline J gene. The V gene is TRBV3, the J gene TRBJ2-5, with D perhaps matching TRBD1 (6 bases). Germline CDR1 SNHLY, CDR2 FYNGKV (reference sequence). V was shortened by 2 bases and J by 0 bases, with 12 bases between the two germline ends. The CDR3 runs 16 residues. The sequenced CDR3 bases are TGTGCCAGCAGCTTAAACCGGGACAATAACCAAGAC. The encoded protein is CASSLNRDNNQD. The entire CDR3 is CASSLNRDNNQDTQYF.

This clone has only a few counts. Gene names denote mouse genes. Other DNA sequences in this sample translate to the same CDR3. The CDR3 spells CASGGTGSAETLYF. The covered CDR3 bases are TGTGCCAGCGGGGGGACAGGGAGTGCAGAA. V usage is TRBV13-2 and J usage is TRBJ2-3, with 9 positions matching TRBD1. The read gets to within 4 residues of the CDR3 end, and the germline J gene fills in the rest. V was pared by 5 bases and J by 0 bases, with 1 base of the junction left unmatched. The length of the CDR3 is 14 residues. The V gene's germline CDR1 is NNHNN and CDR2 SYGAGS (reference sequence).